This entry describes one T cell receptor (beta chain). Its antigen is unknown. This record comes from a study of Graves' ophthalmopathy and Graves' hyperthyroidism. Study-wide findings and caveats: With a specificity of 72.22% and a sensitivity of 60% to 71%, the model predicted ophthalmopathy progression. In blood, most expanded thyroid clonotypes above 0.001 frequency were also detected.

Looked up from germline, CDR1 is DFQATT and CDR2 is SNEGSKA (reference sequence). This CDR3 has 15 amino acids. V lost 6 bases to trimming and J lost 4 bases; unmatched junction nucleotides: 14. TCR beta CDR3 amplification used RNA transcripts. First-round RT-PCR relied on HTBI primers, and a second-round multiplex PCR came next. TCRdb reprocessed the multiplex PCR reads with MiXCR, giving one entry per CDR3 protein. In the table there are about 500,000 distinct CDR3 sequences, about 35% of which are singletons. The chain employs TRBV20-1 and TRBJ1-2; 7 positions agree with TRBD1. This receptor was identified in an adult man with Graves' hyperthyroidism. Sequencing was done on a sample of peripheral blood or thyroid tissue (not recorded which). CDR3 sequence reads: CSASSQSGQSYGYTF. The CDR3 nucleotides read TGCAGTGCCAGCAGCCAATCGGGACAGTCCTATGGCTACACCTTC.